This record concerns one TCR beta chain sequence. The data belong to a study of radiation and T cells in renal cell carcinoma. Specified time point: blood 4 weeks post-SBRT, at nephrectomy. As for treatment: 15 Gy SBRT to primary tumor, nephrectomy 4 weeks later. Method: immunoSEQ multiplex PCR; TCRdb's copy keeps in-frame clones and lacks some. The data show about 150,000 clones, with about 88% seen just once and less than 20% held by the top ten. Germline CDR1 SGHDN, CDR2 FVKESK. The CDR3 has 17 amino acids. Unmatched junction bases numbered 5, after V lost 3 bases and J lost 0 bases. Sequences were derived from blood, sampled from a patient whose treatment included radiotherapy and nephrectomy. V and J are TRBV14 and TRBJ2-6; 7 bases fit TRBD1. The sequence derives from a woman between 50 and 59 years old with renal cell carcinoma. The CDR3 region has the DNA TGTGCCAGCAGCCAGGGACAGTGGAGCTCTGGGGCCAACGTCCTGACTTTC. Its translation: CASSQGQWSSGANVLTF.